This TCR beta chain was sequenced in a study of T-cell reconstitution after alpha-beta-depleted transplantation in children. This sample's TCRbeta library carried unique molecular identifier barcodes. TCRdb analysed the PCR reads with MiXCR anew, one entry per CDR3 protein. There are about 980,000 distinct CDR3 sequences in the sample; about 29% occur only once, and around 30% lies in the top ten. Broader study findings: The high TCRbeta diversity at day 60 in some patients came from surviving recipient T cells and thymic progenitors. One year post-transplant, T-cell counts and diversity were largely derived from T cells produced anew. It was reported that alpha-beta T cells came from several hundred expanded graft clones (about two months after transplant).

The trim removed 4 bases at V and 7 bases at J, leaving 4 bases unmatched. The CDR3 contains 12 residues. Per germline, CDR1 SNHLY and CDR2 FYNNEI. Comment on this clonotype: What it recognizes is unknown.

This TCR was sampled from a boy younger than two who had a stem cell transplant for SCID, so the T cells may come from the graft donor. The sequencing used PBMCs, mostly from graft donor cells, collected 360 days after TCRalphabeta/CD19-depleted stem cell transplant. The genes are TRBV2 and TRBJ2-7; 7 positions match TRBD1. The chain's CDR3 is CASSVPGGEQYF. In DNA, the CDR3 is TGTGCCAGCAGTGTCCCAGGGGGAGAGCAGTACTTC.